Each of the 30 T cell receptor beta chains below was sequenced from the same sample in a study of CD8 T cells in Susac syndrome. An input of about 0.5 to 1 ug of RNA was subjected to reverse transcription using random hexamers. TCRdb reprocessed the immunoSEQ multiplex PCR reads with MiXCR, giving one entry per CDR3 protein. The data show around 120,000 distinct CDR3 sequences, approximately 94% seen once. The material sequenced was CD4+ T cells from PBMCs. Receptors originate from a human donor with multiple sclerosis.

V gene TRBV12-3 or TRBV12-4 combines with J gene TRBJ2-5, with 10 nucleotides matching TRBD1. V lost 6 bases, J lost 6 bases, and 7 bases stayed unmatched. The CDR3 is 14 residues long. CDR3 loop: CASSSRQGAKTQYF. For the CDR3, the DNA is TGTGCCAGCAGCTCCCGACAGGGGGCGAAGACCCAGTACTTC.

The CDR3 loop is CASSLAGTYNEQFF. CDR3 nucleotides: TGTGCCAGCAGCTTAGCGGGCACCTACAATGAGCAGTTCTTC. The chain has TRBV7-9 and TRBJ2-1; no firm D call. The V and J ends lost 0 bases and 2 bases respectively, with 5 bases between them. Germline V gene data show CDR1 as SEHNR and CDR2 as FQNEAQ (reference sequence). The CDR3 spans 14 residues.

The chain recombines TRBV29-1 with TRBJ1-1; D gene uncertain. CDR1 is SQVTM and CDR2 is ANQGSEA in the germline V gene. This CDR3 contains 17 residues. Trimming took 3 bases from V and 0 from J, leaving 20 bases between them. CDR3 DNA: TGCAGCGTTGACCCTCGTGGTGGGAGCTCCATGAACACTGAAGCTTTCTTT. Translation: CSVDPRGGSSMNTEAFF. Combining the CDR3 with reference TRBV29-1 and TRBJ1-1 gives the whole variable domain SAVISQKPSRDICQRGTSLTIQCQVDSQVTMMFWYRQQPGQSLTLIATANQGSEATYESGFVIDKFPISRPNLTFSTLTVSNMSPEDSSIYLCSVDPRGGSSMNTEAFFGQGTRLTVV.

The chain uses TRBV4-3 and TRBJ1-1; tentatively, D is TRBD1 (6 bases). The CDR3 sequence is 15 residues long. Per germline, CDR1 LGHNA and CDR2 YSLEER. Trimming shortened V by 4 bases and J by 1 base, and 13 bases separated the two germline ends. CDR3: CASSPPDRPNTEAFF. The CDR3 DNA sequence: TGCGCCAGCAGCCCACCCGACAGGCCGAACACTGAAGCTTTCTTT.

The V gene is TRBV13, the J gene TRBJ2-7; D is uncertain. In germline, CDR1 is PRHDT, CDR2 FYEKMQ (reference sequence). This CDR3 is 11 amino acids long. Trimming shortened V by 5 bases and J by 6 bases, and 8 bases separated the two germline ends. As DNA, the CDR3 is TGTGCCAGCAGCCGGGTGCGCGAGCAGTACTTC. It encodes CASSRVREQYF.

The rearrangement joins TRBV3-1 to TRBJ2-6; either TRBD1 or TRBD2 may supply D (5 bases each). The V and J ends lost 3 bases and 4 bases respectively, with 7 bases between them. This CDR3 has 14 residues. The V gene's germline CDR1 is LGHDT and CDR2 YNNKEL (reference sequence). The CDR3 here is CASSQGEGANVLTF. CDR3 DNA: TGTGCCAGCAGCCAGGGGGAAGGGGCCAACGTCCTGACTTTC.

The rearrangement joins TRBV19 to TRBJ2-7; D gene unclear. CDR1 and CDR2 from the germline V gene are LNHDA and SQIVND (reference sequence). This CDR3 region has 12 residues. Deletions cut 3 bases from V and 3 bases from J, with 6 bases between. Here the CDR3 reads CASSMGSYEQYF. CDR3 sequence (DNA): TGTGCCAGTAGTATGGGCAGCTACGAGCAGTACTTC.

The J gene is TRBJ2-5, the V gene TRBV5-1; perhaps TRBD1 as D (6 bases). CDR1 SGHRS and CDR2 YFSETQ come from the germline V gene. Trimming removed 4 bases from V and 3 bases from J, with 13 bases in between. This CDR3 is 14 amino acids long. The CDR3 bases are TGCGCCAGCAGCCTACTTGAGGGGGAAGAGACCCAGTACTTC. This translates into CASSLLEGEETQYF. The full variable domain, in which reference TRBV5-1 and TRBJ2-5 provide the parts outside the CDR3, is KAGVTQTPRYLIKTRGQQVTLSCSPISGHRSVSWYQQTPGQGLQFLFEYFSETQRNKGNFPGRFSGRQFSNSRSEMNVSTLELGDSALYLCASSLLEGEETQYFGPGTRLLVL.

This rearrangement joins TRBV27 to TRBJ2-5; 11 positions match TRBD2. The germline V gene has CDR1 MNHEY and CDR2 SMNVEV (reference sequence). The junction had 6 bases not matched to a gene; V was cut back by 7 bases and J by 5 bases. This CDR3 is 14 amino acids long. The CDR3 DNA sequence: TGTGCCAGCACCCAGACTAGCGGGGCGGAGACCCAGTACTTC. Amino acid sequence: CASTQTSGAETQYF.

The chain recombines TRBV18 with TRBJ2-7; D perhaps matches TRBD1 (6 bases). The germline V gene has CDR1 KGHSH and CDR2 LQKENI. V lost 6 bases and J 2 bases, leaving 17 bases between the germline ends. There are 15 residues in the CDR3. DNA of the CDR3: TGTGCCAGCTCCCCCACAGGGAAAAGCCCCTACGAGCAGTACTTC. Its protein is CASSPTGKSPYEQYF.

The chain links TRBV3-1 to TRBJ2-7, with D possibly called TRBD1 or TRBD2 (5 bases each). This CDR3 spans 13 amino acids. The V end was cut by 4 bases, the J end by 0 bases, with 7 bases between. From germline, CDR1 is LGHDT and CDR2 YNNKEL (reference sequence). This CDR3 is CASSRDHSYEQYF. The CDR3 DNA is TGTGCCAGCAGCCGGGACCACTCCTACGAGCAGTACTTC.

In DNA, the CDR3 is TGTGCCAGCAGTTTCGACAGAAAGAACTATGGCTACACCTTC. It translates to CASSFDRKNYGYTF. The chain combines TRBV6-2 or TRBV6-3 with TRBJ1-2; a possible D gene is TRBD1 (5 bases). The CDR3 totals 14 residues. CDR1 is MNHEY, CDR2 SVGEGT, per germline. Between the trimmed V and J ends, which lost 4 bases and 2 bases, there was a span of 11 bases.

The chain is built from TRBV30 and TRBJ1-4; the D is unclear. CDR1 and CDR2 from the germline V gene are GTSNPN and SVGIG (reference sequence). CDR3 length: 14 residues. With 2 bases removed from V and 7 bases from J, the gap between germline ends came to 14 bases. The CDR3 loop is CAWSTVPRGEKLFF. CDR3 DNA: TGTGCCTGGAGTACAGTCCCCAGAGGTGAAAAACTGTTTTTT.

The CDR3 coding sequence is TGTGCCAGCTCACCACGGACAGGGGAATACGAGCAGTACTTC. Translating it yields CASSPRTGEYEQYF. The V gene is TRBV18, the J gene TRBJ2-7; TRBD1 aligns across 9 bases. Germline values: CDR1 KGHSH, CDR2 LQKENI. CDR3 length: 14 amino acids. Trimming at V came to 1 base and at J to 4 bases, leaving 2 bases not matched to a gene. Supplemented by reference TRBV18 and TRBJ2-7, the full variable domain reads NAGVMQNPRHLVRRRGQEARLRCSPMKGHSHVYWYRQLPEEGLKFMVYLQKENIIDESGMPKERFSAEFPKEGPSILRIQQVVRGDSAAYFCASSPRTGEYEQYFGPGTRLTVT.

This clonotype showed up just once. V is TRBV3-1 and J is TRBJ2-2, with D tentatively TRBD1 (5 bases). The germline V and J ends were trimmed by 4 bases and 0 bases, with 15 bases remaining between them. This CDR3 spans 17 amino acids. CDR1 and CDR2 (germline): LGHDT, YNNKEL (reference sequence). The CDR3 loop reads CASSLRWTKANTGELFF. CDR3 nucleotide sequence: TGTGCCAGCAGCCTTCGCTGGACAAAAGCGAACACCGGGGAGCTGTTTTTT.

The genes are TRBV2 and TRBJ2-5, with a weak D call TRBD2 (5 bases). CDR3 length: 13 residues. Germline V gene lookup returns CDR1 SNHLY and CDR2 FYNNEI. Trimming removed 8 bases at V and 3 bases at J, with 13 bases between. The CDR3 sequence: CASVGDSKETQYF. The CDR3 nucleotides are TGTGCCAGCGTGGGAGACTCCAAAGAGACCCAGTACTTC.

The chain combines TRBV27 with TRBJ1-1, with 8 bases identical to TRBD1. The V and J ends lost 5 bases and 8 bases, in that order; junction bases with no gene match: 7. There are 13 residues in the CDR3. Germline assignment: CDR1 MNHEY and CDR2 SMNVEV (reference sequence). The CDR3 sequence is CASSPQGAREAFF. CDR3 nucleotides: TGTGCCAGCAGTCCCCAGGGGGCGAGGGAAGCTTTCTTT.

This clonotype was recorded a few times. The chain combines TRBV6-4 with TRBJ1-1; D gene unclear. Trimming took off 5 bases at V and 3 bases at J, with 4 bases between the two ends. The CDR3 spans 11 residues. Per the germline V gene, CDR1 is MRHNA and CDR2 is SNTAGT. The CDR3 coding sequence is TGTGCCAGCAGTAGGGACACTGAAGCTTTCTTT. Protein product: CASSRDTEAFF.

The gene calls are TRBV11-2 and TRBJ2-7; D remains ambiguous. This CDR3 has 14 amino acids. Germline assignment: CDR1 SGHAT and CDR2 FQNNGV. Deletions cut 5 bases from V and 0 bases from J, with 11 bases between. The CDR3 nucleotides are TGTGCCAGCAGCGACCGGGCTGACTCCTACGAGCAGTACTTC. Its protein is CASSDRADSYEQYF.

The chain combines TRBV7-3 with TRBJ2-6, with D uncertain. The V end lost 3 bases, the J end lost 1 base, and 4 bases lay between the germline ends. CDR3 length: 14 amino acids. Germline V gene lookup returns CDR1 SGHTA and CDR2 FQGTGA. CDR3 bases: TGTGCCAGCAGCTTCGTATCTGGGGCCAACGTCCTGACTTTC. It translates to CASSFVSGANVLTF.

The genes are TRBV27 and TRBJ2-5; TRBD2 matches 7 bases. Looked up from germline, CDR1 is MNHEY and CDR2 is SMNVEV (reference sequence). The CDR3 consists of 16 residues. V lost 6 bases to trimming and J lost 4 bases; unmatched junction nucleotides: 14. The CDR3 is CASSRDHGGWGETQYF. The DNA of the CDR3 is TGTGCCAGCAGCCGGGACCACGGGGGGTGGGGAGAGACCCAGTACTTC.

V usage is TRBV9 and J usage is TRBJ2-1, with a possible D match to TRBD2 (6 bases). Trimming stripped 0 bases from V and 7 bases from J, with 14 bases between. CDR1 SGDLS and CDR2 YYNGEE come from the germline V gene. The CDR3 loop spans 15 amino acids. The CDR3 here is CASSVEGGHRNEQFF. The CDR3 nucleotides read TGTGCCAGCAGCGTAGAGGGAGGCCACCGTAATGAGCAGTTCTTC. The full variable domain, with the rest looked up from reference TRBV9 and TRBJ2-1, is DSGVTQTPKHLITATGQRVTLRCSPRSGDLSVYWYQQSLDQGLQFLIQYYNGEERAKGNILERFSAQQFPDLHSELNLSSLELGDSALYFCASSVEGGHRNEQFFGPGTRLTVL.

This clonotype was counted between two and nine times. The chain links TRBV6-5 to TRBJ1-4; a weak D match, TRBD1 (6 bases). V lost 5 bases and J 8 bases, leaving 9 bases between the germline ends. CDR3 size: 12 residues. CDR1 is MNHEY, CDR2 SVGAGI, per germline. CDR3 region: CASSRGGEKLFF. As DNA, the CDR3 is TGTGCCAGCAGTAGGGGGGGCGAAAAACTGTTTTTT.

The CDR3, as DNA: TGTGCCATCAGTGAGTCGGCCAGCTACGAGCAGTACTTC. Translating it yields CAISESASYEQYF. The gene calls are TRBV10-3 and TRBJ2-7; D remains ambiguous. Trimming removed 0 bases at V and 3 bases at J, with 6 bases between. The CDR3 runs to 13 residues. CDR1 ENHRY and CDR2 SYGVKD come from the germline V gene.

V and J are TRBV13 and TRBJ1-1; no firm D call. The CDR3 is 16 residues long. Trimming shortened V by 1 base and J by 0 bases, and 12 bases separated the two germline ends. Germline V gene sequence: CDR1 PRHDT, CDR2 FYEKMQ (reference sequence). As DNA, the CDR3 is TGTGCCAGCAGCTTAGTTTCATCCGGGTTGAACACTGAAGCTTTCTTT. This translates into CASSLVSSGLNTEAFF.

The rearrangement uses TRBV29-1 and TRBJ1-2; D unclear. This CDR3 spans 12 amino acids. V was shortened by 2 bases and J by 3 bases, with 7 bases between the two germline ends. Germline CDR1 is SQVTM and CDR2 is ANQGSEA. The chain's CDR3 is CSVERQHYGYTF. The DNA for the CDR3 is TGCAGCGTTGAAAGGCAGCACTATGGCTACACCTTC.

The rearrangement joins TRBV6-6 to TRBJ1-1, with D hard to call. V lost 0 bases and J 1 base, leaving 6 bases between the germline ends. Germline V gene sequence: CDR1 MNHNY, CDR2 SVGAGI (reference sequence). The CDR3 sequence is 14 residues long. In DNA, the CDR3 is TGTGCCAGCAGTTACTCAGCCAGGAACACTGAAGCTTTCTTT. Its protein product is CASSYSARNTEAFF.

This clonotype was observed a single time. The chain recombines TRBV30 with TRBJ2-5; 8 nucleotides line up with TRBD1. CDR1 and CDR2 (germline): GTSNPN, SVGIG (reference sequence). J was trimmed by 3 bases and V by 0 bases; bases with no gene match: 3. The CDR3 is 14 residues long. The CDR3 protein is CAWSVRGREETQYF. In DNA form, the CDR3 reads TGTGCCTGGAGTGTCAGGGGGCGTGAAGAGACCCAGTACTTC.

The chain employs TRBV19 and TRBJ1-5; 7 nucleotides align to TRBD1. With 0 bases clipped from V and 7 bases from J, the junction kept 6 bases outside the gene matches. Germline loops: CDR1 LNHDA, CDR2 SQIVND (reference sequence). The length of the CDR3 is 15 residues. DNA of the CDR3: TGTGCCAGTAGTATAGATGACAGGGTATGGCAGCCCCAGCATTTT. Amino acids: CASSIDDRVWQPQHF.

This rearrangement joins TRBV5-1 to TRBJ2-7; D is tentatively TRBD1 or TRBD2 (8 bases each). V lost 3 bases and J lost 0, with 13 bases in between. Germline lookup yields CDR1 SGHRS and CDR2 YFSETQ. The CDR3 extends over 15 amino acids. The CDR3 nucleotides are TGCGCCAGCAGCTCGGGGGGGACAGGCTCCTACGAGCAGTACTTC. Translation gives CASSSGGTGSYEQYF.